This T cell receptor (beta chain) comes out of a study of response to subunit inactivated influenza vaccine. Notes on the study in general: Each seasonal influenza vaccination, the authors suggested, recruits few new T cells.

This CDR3 has 14 amino acids. Germline CDR1 reads SGHTA; CDR2 reads FQGNSA. V was pared by 5 bases and J by 6 bases, with 16 bases between. MiXCR was run by TCRdb on the RT-PCR reads, yielding one entry per CDR3 protein. The data show roughly 460,000 distinct CDR3 sequences, 11% seen once. This clonotype was counted only a few times. Antigen unknown. The chain carries TRBV7-2 and TRBJ2-5; D not resolved. The receptor's source is a man aged 45-65 years who received an inactivated influenza vaccine. The source was PBMCs from blood, collected more than 35 days after vaccination. The CDR3 DNA reads as TGTGCCAGCAGCCCGGGTTATGGGGTGCAGACCCAGTACTTC. It is translated as CASSPGYGVQTQYF.